This TCR beta chain was observed in a study of response to subunit inactivated influenza vaccine. MiXCR, applied by TCRdb to the RT-PCR reads, yields one record per CDR3 protein. The table includes 500,000 to 600,000 distinct CDR3 sequences, about 10% detected once. This clonotype was seen only a few times. Antigen specificity is unknown. Notes on the study in general: Authors proposed each seasonal influenza vaccination draws in few new T cells.

This sample was also put to use in a study of T cells expressing NK-cell markers. From that paper: Scientists made TCR beta cDNA using 5'RACE template switching with UMIs. In the group of eight sequenced donors, seven were HCMV-seropositive and one was seronegative.

Sequenced here: PBMCs from blood, sampled on the day of vaccination. The receptor was isolated from a man aged 50-60 years who received an inactivated influenza vaccine.

CDR3 DNA sequence: TGTGCCAGCGGGGCTGAATACAATGAGCAGTTCTTC. Translation gives CASGAEYNEQFF. V and J are TRBV11-2 and TRBJ2-1; TRBD1 is a possible D gene (5 bases). The germline V gene encodes CDR1 SGHAT and CDR2 FQNNGV. The V end was cut by 8 bases, the J end by 4 bases, with 9 bases between. The length of the CDR3 is 12 residues.